One and the same sample provided the 8 T cell receptor beta chains below, sequenced in a study of T cells in Graves' hyperthyroidism and ophthalmopathy. TCR beta CDR3 regions were amplified from RNA. First-round RT-PCR targeting the TCR CDR3 was performed with the HTBI primer set. MiXCR, applied by TCRdb to the multiplex PCR reads, yields one record per CDR3 protein. Found here are 690,000 or so distinct CDR3 sequences, around a sixth of them singletons; the top ten hold 16%. Material for sequencing was blood. All receptors come from a woman in her forties or fifties with Graves' hyperthyroidism that later progressed to Graves' ophthalmopathy.

This clonotype was observed a few times. The CDR3 spells CATSRRRLAGGPGGTDTQYF. CDR3 bases: TGTGCCACCAGCAGGCGCCGACTAGCGGGGGGGCCTGGCGGCACAGATACGCAGTATTTT. The chain carries TRBV15 and TRBJ2-3; the match to TRBD2 covers 14 bases. Per the germline V gene, CDR1 is LNHNV and CDR2 is YYDKDF (reference sequence). V was clipped by 3 bases and J by 1 base; unmatched bases: 12. This CDR3 region has 20 residues.

This clonotype was observed a single time. This is likely a read error, given that the CDR3 carries no conserved phenylalanine or tryptophan at its end. The J gene is TRBJ1-1, the V gene TRBV5-1, with D unclear. Trimming took 1 base from V and 3 from J, leaving 16 bases between them. The germline V gene encodes CDR1 SGHRS and CDR2 YFSETQ. The length of the CDR3 is 16 residues. CDR3 in DNA: TGCGCCAGCAGCTTGTATGGGCCTCGGGCGGACACTGAAGCTTTCTTG. This codes for CASSLYGPRADTEAFL.

The V call is TRBV2, the J call TRBJ2-1; possibly TRBD2 for D (5 bases). V gave up 6 bases and J gave up 8 bases, with 17 bases separating them. This CDR3 region has 14 residues. Germline V lookup: CDR1 SNHLY, CDR2 FYNNEI. CDR3 nucleotides: TGTGCCAGCAGGCCCCGCCTAGCAAGCGATGAGCAGTTCTTC. This translates into CASRPRLASDEQFF.

This clonotype was picked up a small number of times. The missing conserved phenylalanine or tryptophan at the end of this CDR3 makes a read error likely. The genes are TRBV4-1 and TRBJ2-3; D call uncertain. V lost 1 base, J lost 0 bases, and 11 bases lay in between. The CDR3 runs to 16 residues. Germline V gene data show CDR1 as MGHRA and CDR2 as YSYEKL. CDR3 in DNA: TGCGCCAGCAGCCAAGTCGAAGGTATGAGCACAGATACGCAGTATTTA. Protein: CASSQVEGMSTDTQYL.

This clonotype was observed a handful of times. This chain connects TRBV20-1 to TRBJ1-5; 8 bases match TRBD1. From germline, CDR1 is DFQATT and CDR2 SNEGSKA (reference sequence). This CDR3 is built from 15 residues. The V gene end was trimmed by 5 bases and the J gene end by 0 bases; junction bases not matched to a gene: 6. CDR3 sequence: CSAGTGGISNQPQHF. CDR3 coding DNA: TGCAGTGCTGGCACAGGGGGAATTAGCAATCAGCCCCAGCATTTT.

This chain uses TRBV7-9 with TRBJ1-3; D not certain. The germline V gene encodes CDR1 SEHNR and CDR2 FQNEAQ (reference sequence). This CDR3 is built from 15 residues. The germline V and J ends were trimmed by 1 base and 7 bases, with 14 bases remaining between them. The DNA of the CDR3 is TGTGCCAGCAGCTTAGAGCGAATCGGATGGAACACCATATATTTT. This codes for CASSLERIGWNTIYF.

This clonotype was seen repeatedly, ten times or more. The chain has TRBV5-1 and TRBJ2-1; 7 nucleotides align to TRBD1. CDR3 length: 15 residues. CDR1 SGHRS and CDR2 YFSETQ come from the germline V gene. V was clipped by 0 bases and J by 7 bases; unmatched bases: 7. CDR3 in DNA: TGCGCCAGCAGCTTGGCGACAGGGTCGGGTAATGAGCAGTTCTTC. It codes for CASSLATGSGNEQFF.

This clonotype was seen ten or more times. This chain connects TRBV12-3 or TRBV12-4 to TRBJ1-5, with D possibly matching TRBD1 (6 bases). The CDR3 consists of 14 residues. Trimming pared 7 bases from V and 3 bases from J, leaving 13 bases between. For the CDR3, the DNA is TGTGCCAGCAATCAACAGGGCTACAATCAGCCCCAGCATTTT. Protein: CASNQQGYNQPQHF.